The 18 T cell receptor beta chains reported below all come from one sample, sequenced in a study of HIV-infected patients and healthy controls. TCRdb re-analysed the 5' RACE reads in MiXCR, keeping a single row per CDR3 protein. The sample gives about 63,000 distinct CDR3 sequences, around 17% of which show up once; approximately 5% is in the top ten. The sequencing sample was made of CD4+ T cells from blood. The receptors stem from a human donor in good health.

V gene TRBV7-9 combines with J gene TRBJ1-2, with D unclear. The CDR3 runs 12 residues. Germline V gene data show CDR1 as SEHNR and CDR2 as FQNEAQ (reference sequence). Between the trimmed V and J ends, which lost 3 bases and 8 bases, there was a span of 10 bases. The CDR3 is CASSFDVTGYTF. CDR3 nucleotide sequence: TGTGCCAGCAGCTTCGACGTAACCGGCTACACCTTC.

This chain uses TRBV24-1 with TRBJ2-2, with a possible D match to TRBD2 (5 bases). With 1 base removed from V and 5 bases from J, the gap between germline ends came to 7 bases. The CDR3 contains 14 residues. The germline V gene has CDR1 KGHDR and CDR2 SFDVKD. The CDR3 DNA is TGTGCCACCAGTGATTTAGGCGGGACCGGGGAGCTGTTTTTT. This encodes CATSDLGGTGELFF.

The CDR3 region has the DNA TGCAGTGCCCCACCCGGGGTAGCTTCCTACAATGAGCAGTTCTTC. This translates into CSAPPGVASYNEQFF. This chain connects TRBV20-1 to TRBJ2-1; the D gene is possibly TRBD2 (5 bases). This CDR3 is built from 15 residues. The germline CDR1 and CDR2 sequences are DFQATT and SNEGSKA (reference sequence). The ends were cut back, 6 bases at V and 1 base at J, with 16 bases in the middle.

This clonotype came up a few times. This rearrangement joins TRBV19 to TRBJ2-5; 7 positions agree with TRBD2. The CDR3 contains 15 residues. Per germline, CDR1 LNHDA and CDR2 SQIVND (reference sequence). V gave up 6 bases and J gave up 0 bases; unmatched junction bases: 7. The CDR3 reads CASRPSGRNQETQYF. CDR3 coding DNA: TGTGCCAGTAGACCTTCCGGGAGGAACCAAGAGACCCAGTACTTC.

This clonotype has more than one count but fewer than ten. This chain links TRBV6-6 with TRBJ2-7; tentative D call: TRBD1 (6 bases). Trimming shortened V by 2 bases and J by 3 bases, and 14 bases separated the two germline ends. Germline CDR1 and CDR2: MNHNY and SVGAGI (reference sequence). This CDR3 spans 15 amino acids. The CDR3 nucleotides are TGTGCCAGCAGTTACGTTCAGGGGACGGACTACGAGCAGTACTTC. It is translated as CASSYVQGTDYEQYF.

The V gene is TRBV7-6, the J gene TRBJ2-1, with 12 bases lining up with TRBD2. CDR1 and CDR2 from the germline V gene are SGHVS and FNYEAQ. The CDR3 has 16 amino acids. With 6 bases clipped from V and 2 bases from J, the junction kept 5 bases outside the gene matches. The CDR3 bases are TGTGCCAGCAGTTCTAGCGGGAGGGCCGCCTACAATGAGCAGTTCTTC. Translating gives CASSSSGRAAYNEQFF.

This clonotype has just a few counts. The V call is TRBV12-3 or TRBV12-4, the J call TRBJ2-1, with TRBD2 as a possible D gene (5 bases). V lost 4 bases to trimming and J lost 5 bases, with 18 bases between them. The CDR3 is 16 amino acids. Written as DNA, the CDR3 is TGTGCCAGCAGTTCTCCCGGCCGGACGGGAAACAATGAGCAGTTCTTC. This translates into CASSSPGRTGNNEQFF.

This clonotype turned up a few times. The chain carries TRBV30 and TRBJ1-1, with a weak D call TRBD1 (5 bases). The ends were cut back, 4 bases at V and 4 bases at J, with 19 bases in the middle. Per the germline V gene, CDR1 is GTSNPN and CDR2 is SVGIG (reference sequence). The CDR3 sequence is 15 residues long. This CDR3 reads CAWTRPTQGSTEAFF. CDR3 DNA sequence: TGTGCCTGGACCCGACCCACGCAGGGAAGCACTGAAGCTTTCTTT.

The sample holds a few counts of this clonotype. CDR3 sequence reads: CATSRTAYNSPLHF. CDR3 bases: TGTGCCACCAGCAGGACAGCTTATAATTCACCCCTCCACTTT. This rearrangement joins TRBV15 to TRBJ1-6; the D gene is possibly TRBD1 (5 bases). Trimming took off 3 bases at V and 4 bases at J, with 7 bases between the two ends. CDR3 length equals 14 residues. Germline CDR1 reads LNHNV; CDR2 reads YYDKDF (reference sequence). Supplemented by reference TRBV15 and TRBJ1-6, the full variable domain reads DAMVIQNPRYQVTQFGKPVTLSCSQTLNHNVMYWYQQKSSQAPKLLFHYYDKDFNNEADTPDNFQSRRPNTSFCFLDIRSPGLGDTAMYLCATSRTAYNSPLHFGNGTRLTVT.

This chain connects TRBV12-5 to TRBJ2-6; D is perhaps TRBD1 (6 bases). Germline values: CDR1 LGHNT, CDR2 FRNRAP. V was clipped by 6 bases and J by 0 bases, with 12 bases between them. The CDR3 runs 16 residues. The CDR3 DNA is TGTGCTAGTGGACCTGGACAGCTCTCTGGGGCCAACGTCCTGACTTTC. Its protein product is CASGPGQLSGANVLTF.

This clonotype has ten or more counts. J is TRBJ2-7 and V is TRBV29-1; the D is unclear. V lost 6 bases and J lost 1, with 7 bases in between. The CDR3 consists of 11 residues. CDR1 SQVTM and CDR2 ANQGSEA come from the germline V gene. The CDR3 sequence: CSVGLSYEQYF. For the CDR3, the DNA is TGCAGCGTCGGGTTGTCCTACGAGCAGTACTTC.

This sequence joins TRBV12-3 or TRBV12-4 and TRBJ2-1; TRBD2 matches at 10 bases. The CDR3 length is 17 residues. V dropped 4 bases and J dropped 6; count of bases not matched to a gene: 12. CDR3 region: CASSSSAGGPRSNEQFF. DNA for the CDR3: TGTGCCAGCAGTTCCTCAGCGGGGGGGCCACGGAGCAATGAGCAGTTCTTC.

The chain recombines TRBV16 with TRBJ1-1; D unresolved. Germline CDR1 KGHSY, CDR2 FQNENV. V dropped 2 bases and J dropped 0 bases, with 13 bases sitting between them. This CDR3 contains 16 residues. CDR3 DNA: TGTGCCAGCAGCCAAGACCCCCGGCTAATGAACACTGAAGCTTTCTTT. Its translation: CASSQDPRLMNTEAFF.

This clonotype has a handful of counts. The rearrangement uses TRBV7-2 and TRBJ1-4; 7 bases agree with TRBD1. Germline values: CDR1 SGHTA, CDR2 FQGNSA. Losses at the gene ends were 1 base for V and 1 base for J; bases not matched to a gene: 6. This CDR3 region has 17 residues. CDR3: CASSLVGRQGTNEKLFF. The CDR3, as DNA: TGTGCCAGCAGCTTAGTAGGCCGACAGGGAACTAATGAAAAACTGTTTTTT.

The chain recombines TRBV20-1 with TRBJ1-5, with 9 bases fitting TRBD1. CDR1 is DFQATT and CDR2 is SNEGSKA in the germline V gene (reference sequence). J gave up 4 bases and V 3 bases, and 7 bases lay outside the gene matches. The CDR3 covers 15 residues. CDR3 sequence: CSARAGTGSNQPQHF. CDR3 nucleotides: TGCAGTGCTAGGGCCGGGACAGGGAGTAATCAGCCCCAGCATTTT.

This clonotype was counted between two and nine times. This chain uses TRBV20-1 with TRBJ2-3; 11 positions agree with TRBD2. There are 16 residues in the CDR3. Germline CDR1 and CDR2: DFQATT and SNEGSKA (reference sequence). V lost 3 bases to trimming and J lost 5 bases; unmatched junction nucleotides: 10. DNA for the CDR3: TGCAGTGCTAGTGATAGCGGGGGGGTACTAGTAGATACGCAGTATTTT. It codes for CSASDSGGVLVDTQYF.

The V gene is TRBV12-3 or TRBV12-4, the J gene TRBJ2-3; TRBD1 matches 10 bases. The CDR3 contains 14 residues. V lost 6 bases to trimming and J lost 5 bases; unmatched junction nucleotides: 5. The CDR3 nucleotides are TGTGCCAGCAGCAGACAGGGGGCAGGAGATACGCAGTATTTT. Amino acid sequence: CASSRQGAGDTQYF.

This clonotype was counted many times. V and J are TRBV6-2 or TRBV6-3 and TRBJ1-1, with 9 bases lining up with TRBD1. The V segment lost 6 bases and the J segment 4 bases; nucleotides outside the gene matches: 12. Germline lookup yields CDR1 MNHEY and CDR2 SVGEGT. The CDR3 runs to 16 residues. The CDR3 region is CASSSGQGFSGTEAFF. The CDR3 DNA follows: TGTGCCAGCAGCTCCGGACAGGGGTTCAGTGGCACTGAAGCTTTCTTT.